Shown below are 20 T cell receptor beta chains from a single sample sequenced in a study of blood T cell repertoires in COVID-19. The assay was immunoSEQ multiplex PCR, and TCRdb's table has in-frame clones only and misses some. Among about 150,000 clones listed, roughly nine tenths were seen once. The specimen was peripheral blood. These receptors came from a man in his sixties with acute or convalescent COVID-19.

This clone was counted a few times. This specimen includes other DNA sequences encoding the same CDR3. This sequence joins TRBV6-5 and TRBJ1-5; possibly TRBD1 for D (5 bases). CDR3 length equals 13 residues. Trimming removed 6 bases at V and 4 bases at J, with 10 bases between. Per germline, CDR1 MNHEY and CDR2 SVGAGI. The CDR3 sequence is CASRQVNNQPQHF. The CDR3, as DNA: TGTGCCAGCAGACAGGTAAATAATCAGCCCCAGCATTTT.

The CDR3 nucleotides read TGTGCCAGCAGTGCGACCGGGGGGACTGAAGCTTTCTTT. Its translation is CASSATGGTEAFF. V usage is TRBV6-4 and J usage is TRBJ1-1, with D possibly being TRBD1 (5 bases). Trimming cost V 4 bases and J 5 bases, with 11 bases left between them. Germline V gives CDR1 MRHNA, CDR2 SNTAGT. The CDR3 length is 13 residues.

The gene calls are TRBV4-2 and TRBJ1-5; D is perhaps TRBD1 (5 bases). The CDR3 length is 14 residues. Deletions cut 4 bases from V and 5 bases from J, with 12 bases between. The germline CDR1 and CDR2 sequences are LGHNA and YNFKEQ. DNA for the CDR3: TGTGCCAGCAGCCCGTCGTCGGGGGATCAGCCCCAGCATTTT. This translates into CASSPSSGDQPQHF.

The J gene is TRBJ2-1, the V gene TRBV6-5, with a tentative D call TRBD1 (6 bases). V gave up 6 bases and J gave up 7 bases, with 16 bases separating them. Germline CDR1 is MNHEY and CDR2 is SVGAGI. The CDR3 is 14 amino acids. The CDR3 sequence: CASRKWTDYNEQFF. DNA of the CDR3: TGTGCCAGCAGGAAATGGACAGACTATAATGAGCAGTTCTTC.

The chain uses TRBV25-1 and TRBJ1-3, with 10 bases lining up with TRBD1. V shed 4 bases, J shed 2 bases, and the junction held 2 bases outside the gene matches. The CDR3 consists of 15 residues. CDR1 MGHDK and CDR2 SYGVNS come from the germline V gene. CDR3 sequence (DNA): TGTGCCAGCAGTGGGGGACAGGGGACTGGAAACACCATATATTTT. This gives the protein CASSGGQGTGNTIYF.

This clone has just a few counts. The chain has TRBV5-1 and TRBJ2-3, with 14 bases aligning to TRBD2. CDR3 length equals 18 residues. V trimming: 3 bases; J trimming: 4 bases; junction bases outside the gene matches: 10. Germline values: CDR1 SGHRS, CDR2 YFSETQ. CDR3 coding DNA: TGCGCCAGCAGCTACCCCGGGACTAGCGGGGGAGTAGCAGATACGCAGTATTTT. Protein sequence: CASSYPGTSGGVADTQYF.

CDR3 bases: TGTGCCAGCAGTTACTCGGGACAGGGATCACAGCCCCAGCATTTT. Translating gives CASSYSGQGSQPQHF. The chain joins TRBV6-2 or TRBV6-3 to TRBJ1-5; 9 nucleotides align to TRBD1. The length of the CDR3 is 15 residues. The germline gives CDR1 MNHEY, CDR2 SVGEGT. The J segment lost 7 bases and the V segment lost 0 bases, leaving 4 bases of the junction unmatched.

V is TRBV4-1 and J is TRBJ1-4, with 11 bases identical to TRBD1. In germline, CDR1 is MGHRA, CDR2 YSYEKL. Trimming removed 4 bases from V and 8 bases from J; junction bases left unmatched: 15. The CDR3 has 18 residues. This chain's CDR3 is CASSPRTGGAEGGEKLFF. In DNA form, the CDR3 reads TGCGCCAGCAGCCCGCGGACAGGGGGCGCGGAGGGAGGAGAAAAACTGTTTTTT.

The chain employs TRBV4-3 and TRBJ1-2; D not resolved. Trimming stripped 1 base from V and 5 bases from J, with 14 bases between. CDR3 length equals 15 residues. The germline gives CDR1 LGHNA, CDR2 YSLEER. CDR3 loop: CASSQVADFGYGYTF. The CDR3 bases are TGCGCCAGCAGCCAAGTTGCGGATTTTGGATATGGCTACACCTTC.

The chain joins TRBV5-1 to TRBJ2-7; D is possibly TRBD1 (6 bases). V was clipped by 2 bases and J by 1 base, with 13 bases between them. Germline V gene data show CDR1 as SGHRS and CDR2 as YFSETQ. The CDR3 has 15 amino acids. CDR3 coding DNA: TGCGCCAGCAGCTTTGGACAGTACAGTTCCTACGAGCAGTACTTC. It yields the protein CASSFGQYSSYEQYF.

The chain is built from TRBV24-1 and TRBJ2-3, with 7 bases identical to TRBD1. CDR1 is KGHDR, CDR2 SFDVKD, per germline. This CDR3 has 15 residues. Unmatched junction bases numbered 8, after V lost 7 bases and J lost 2 bases. CDR3 bases: TGTGCCACCAGCTGGGGGCAGGGGGACACAGATACGCAGTATTTT. This codes for CATSWGQGDTDTQYF.

J is TRBJ2-5 and V is TRBV9, with 8 bases matching TRBD1. The germline V gene has CDR1 SGDLS and CDR2 YYNGEE. The V and J ends lost 3 bases and 4 bases, in that order; junction bases with no gene match: 8. This CDR3 comprises 15 residues. The CDR3 coding sequence is TGTGCCAGCAGCGCGACAGGGGACTTAGTAGAGACCCAGTACTTC. This sequence encodes CASSATGDLVETQYF.

The chain is built from TRBV19 and TRBJ2-7; the match to TRBD1 covers 7 bases. The CDR3 consists of 13 residues. Trimming cost V 6 bases and J 1 base; bases outside gene matches: 3. Germline V CDR1 and CDR2: LNHDA, SQIVND (reference sequence). The CDR3 reads CASSRGISYEQYF. Here the CDR3 DNA reads TGTGCCAGTAGCAGGGGGATATCCTACGAGCAGTACTTC.

This chain connects TRBV7-8 to TRBJ1-4; 8 bases align to TRBD1. CDR3 length: 15 residues. After removal of 5 bases from V and 8 bases from J, the junction contained 10 bases not matched to a gene. Germline V gene data show CDR1 as SGHVS and CDR2 as FQNEAQ. CDR3 protein: CASSPRQGIKEKLFF. The CDR3, as DNA: TGTGCCAGCAGCCCTCGACAGGGGATAAAAGAAAAACTGTTTTTT.

This clone was detected once. V and J are TRBV20-1 and TRBJ2-5, with D unclear. Trimming left V 5 bases short and J 1 base short, with 14 bases between. Germline V gene sequence: CDR1 DFQATT, CDR2 SNEGSKA (reference sequence). This CDR3 region has 14 residues. The CDR3 DNA is TGCAGTGCTGGTGCATCCCTCGGCCAAGAGACCCAGTACTTC. Amino acid sequence: CSAGASLGQETQYF.

The V call is TRBV30, the J call TRBJ2-2; 10 bases map to TRBD2. The CDR3 extends over 18 amino acids. V shed 2 bases, J shed 1 base, and the junction held 10 bases outside the gene matches. Per germline, CDR1 GTSNPN and CDR2 SVGIG (reference sequence). The CDR3 DNA is TGTGCCTGGAGTTGGGGGGGGCGACTAGCGGGGAACACCGGGGAGCTGTTTTTT. This translates into CAWSWGGRLAGNTGELFF.

The chain employs TRBV5-1 and TRBJ1-3; D uncertain. The CDR3 is 15 amino acids. From germline, CDR1 is SGHRS and CDR2 YFSETQ. V lost 4 bases and J 0 bases, leaving 11 bases between the germline ends. CDR3 protein: CASSREGNSGNTIYF. In nucleotides, the CDR3 is TGCGCCAGCAGCCGGGAGGGAAACTCTGGAAACACCATATATTTT. The whole variable domain, filled in from reference TRBV5-1 and TRBJ1-3, reads KAGVTQTPRYLIKTRGQQVTLSCSPISGHRSVSWYQQTPGQGLQFLFEYFSETQRNKGNFPGRFSGRQFSNSRSEMNVSTLELGDSALYLCASSREGNSGNTIYFGEGSWLTVV.

This chain links TRBV2 with TRBJ1-2; no clear D gene. Trimming shortened V by 6 bases and J by 3 bases, and 11 bases separated the two germline ends. This CDR3 is 13 amino acids long. Germline values: CDR1 SNHLY, CDR2 FYNNEI. The CDR3 reads CASRSGSYYGYTF. CDR3 DNA: TGTGCCAGCAGATCGGGTTCTTACTATGGCTACACCTTC.

The rearrangement links TRBV11-3 to TRBJ2-2, with D perhaps matching TRBD2 (5 bases). CDR3 length: 17 residues. The V end lost 1 base, the J end lost 0 bases, and 12 bases lay between the germline ends. Germline CDR1 SGHNT, CDR2 YENEEA. The CDR3 DNA reads as TGTGCCAGCAGCTTAGGCAGTATCGGGGCGAACACCGGGGAGCTGTTTTTT. This sequence encodes CASSLGSIGANTGELFF.

In its sample, this clone was seen a few times. The chain couples TRBV7-9 to TRBJ1-1; D remains unclear. CDR3 length: 17 amino acids. Trimming left V 3 bases short and J 11 bases short, with 28 bases between. Germline V gene lookup returns CDR1 SEHNR and CDR2 FQNEAQ (reference sequence). CDR3 sequence reads: CASSLSLGSARPGEAFF. The CDR3 coding sequence is TGTGCCAGCAGCTTGTCTCTTGGGTCGGCCCGGCCGGGTGAGGCTTTCTTT.